This T cell receptor (beta chain) was captured in a study of T cell repertoires in cytomegalovirus infection. TCRdb re-called the reads through MiXCR, storing one row per CDR3 protein. The sample has around 310,000 distinct CDR3 sequences, about a sixth seen once; the top ten hold more than 10%. The sample holds many counts of this clonotype. This receptor was identified in a human donor in good health (CMV status not recorded). Some clones in this sample may be carry-over from other donors' samples. The sample consisted of PBMCs.

In nucleotides, the CDR3 is TGTGCCAGCCAGGGGTCTTCCGAGCAGTACTTC. Translated: CASQGSSEQYF. This rearrangement joins TRBV2 to TRBJ2-7, with D tentatively TRBD1 (6 bases). Germline lookup yields CDR1 SNHLY and CDR2 FYNNEI. The V end was cut by 8 bases, the J end by 6 bases, with 11 bases between. CDR3 length: 11 residues. The full variable domain, in which reference TRBV2 and TRBJ2-7 provide the parts outside the CDR3, is EPEVTQTPSHQVTQMGQEVILRCVPISNHLYFYWYRQILGQKVEFLVSFYNNEISEKSEIFDDQFSVERPDGSNFTLKIRSTKLEDSAMYFCASQGSSEQYFGPGTRLTVT.